These T cell receptor beta chains were read from a single sample in a study of cytomegalovirus exposure and HLA in healthy donors. TCRdb's table, derived via immunoSEQ multiplex PCR, lists solely in-frame clones and lacks some. The sample lists around 270,000 clones, 75% to 90% occurring once. Sequenced sample: PBMCs. The receptors shown here come from a girl aged 2-10 years in good health and CMV-seronegative. Both conserved end residues are part of each CDR3. D genes are given only for firm matches. The size of a clone is reported for some rows only, either as once, few or many, or as a class for expanded clones.

D gene	V gene	clone size	J gene	CDR3 protein	CDR3 DNA
NA	TRBV28	NA	TRBJ1-1	CASYTSANTEAFF	TGTGCCAGCTACACAAGCGCGAACACTGAAGCTTTCTTT
NA	TRBV27	NA	TRBJ2-1	CASRLARYSYNEQFF	TGTGCCAGCAGACTAGCCCGATACTCCTACAATGAGCAGTTCTTC
NA	TRBV2	NA	TRBJ2-7	CASSDSVRDTNSYEQYF	TGTGCCAGCAGTGATAGCGTCCGGGACACAAACTCCTACGAGCAGTACTTC
NA	TRBV29-1	NA	TRBJ2-2	CSVGVRGPGELFF	TGCAGCGTCGGGGTGAGAGGCCCCGGGGAGCTGTTTTTT
TRBD1	TRBV5-1	NA	TRBJ1-6	CASRLGQGDNSPLHF	TGCGCCAGCAGACTCGGACAGGGAGATAATTCACCCCTCCACTTT
NA	TRBV6-1	NA	TRBJ2-7	CASSDVRAGIEEQYF	TGTGCCAGCAGTGATGTCAGGGCTGGCATCGAAGAGCAGTACTTC
NA	TRBV5-1	NA	TRBJ2-3	CASSPLARTDTQYF	TGCGCCAGCAGTCCTCTAGCGCGCACAGATACGCAGTATTTT
TRBD1	TRBV27	NA	TRBJ1-1	CASSSLDRVAEAFF	TGTGCCAGCAGCTCGTTGGACAGGGTCGCTGAAGCTTTCTTT
TRBD2	TRBV29-1	few	TRBJ2-7	CSVQGPGLAGVYEQYF	TGCAGCGTACAAGGACCGGGACTAGCGGGGGTCTACGAGCAGTACTTC
NA	TRBV25-1	NA	TRBJ2-1	CASGGLLLVRNEQFF	TGTGCCAGCGGGGGACTCTTACTCGTCCGCAATGAGCAGTTCTTC
NA	TRBV7-6	NA	TRBJ2-5	CASSLISGQETQYF	TGTGCCAGCAGCTTGATATCCGGACAGGAGACCCAGTACTTC
NA	TRBV7-7	NA	TRBJ1-3	CASSLAQGSAGNTIYF	TGTGCCAGCAGCTTAGCACAGGGTTCAGCTGGAAACACCATATATTTT
TRBD2	TRBV15	NA	TRBJ2-7	CATSARGGPPYEQYF	TGTGCCACCAGCGCCCGCGGGGGTCCGCCCTACGAGCAGTACTTC
TRBD2	TRBV5-4	NA	TRBJ2-5	CASSARGVPQETQYF	TGTGCCAGCAGCGCGCGGGGGGTACCCCAAGAGACCCAGTACTTC
NA	TRBV5-1	NA	TRBJ2-5	CASSLEGGVQETQYF	TGCGCCAGCAGCTTGGAAGGAGGGGTCCAAGAGACCCAGTACTTC
NA	TRBV19	NA	TRBJ1-5	CASSIRPPGNQPQHF	TGTGCCAGTAGTATTAGACCCCCGGGGAATCAGCCCCAGCATTTT
TRBD1	TRBV27	NA	TRBJ2-7	CASSFGTGEYEQYF	TGTGCCAGCAGTTTCGGGACAGGGGAATACGAGCAGTACTTC
NA	TRBV7-8	NA	TRBJ2-7	CASSYGSGYEQYF	TGTGCCAGCAGTTACGGGTCTGGCTACGAGCAGTACTTC
TRBD1	TRBV25-1	NA	TRBJ2-2	CASSDGGQGNTGELFF	TGTGCCAGCAGTGATGGAGGACAGGGGAACACCGGGGAGCTGTTTTTT
TRBD2	TRBV10-3	few	TRBJ2-1	CAISSGGSSSYNEQFF	TGTGCCATCTCTAGCGGGGGGTCCAGCTCCTACAATGAGCAGTTCTTC
TRBD1	TRBV28	NA	TRBJ2-7	CASRNQGQGYEQYF	TGTGCCAGCAGAAACCAGGGACAGGGCTACGAGCAGTACTTC
TRBD2	TRBV7-7	few	TRBJ2-1	CASSPIGLAGGEQFF	TGTGCCAGCAGCCCAATCGGACTAGCGGGAGGAGAGCAGTTCTTC
NA	TRBV5-4	NA	TRBJ2-1	CASSSPEHNEQFF	TGTGCCAGCAGCTCACCTGAGCACAATGAGCAGTTCTTC
NA	TRBV13	NA	TRBJ2-5	CASSARVGETQYF	TGTGCCAGCAGCGCCAGGGTGGGAGAGACCCAGTACTTC
NA	TRBV9	NA	TRBJ2-7	CASSVGSTGRGHEQYF	TGTGCCAGCAGCGTAGGCTCGACAGGTAGGGGTCACGAGCAGTACTTC
NA	TRBV27	NA	TRBJ2-5	CASSSLRVPTQQETQYF	TGTGCCAGCAGTTCTCTCCGGGTACCGACCCAACAAGAGACCCAGTACTTC